This paragraph reports one T cell receptor beta chain. CDR1 is SGHDT and CDR2 is YYEEEE in the germline V gene. The J segment lost 7 bases and the V segment lost 0 bases, leaving 11 bases of the junction unmatched. The CDR3 length is 17 residues. The sample originates from a study of regulatory T cells in long-lasting Graves disease. Relying on iRepertoire HTBI primers and Arm-PCR of CDR3 regions, the team built TCR beta libraries. One entry per CDR3 protein, called by TCRdb with MiXCR from the multiplex PCR reads. In the table there are about 620,000 distinct CDR3 sequences, under 20% of which are singletons. Specified time point: newly diagnosed GD, antithyroid drugs for less than 3 months. TCR sequences were obtained from RNA taken from PBMCs. The same sample was also used in a study of T cells in Graves' hyperthyroidism and ophthalmopathy. That study reports: The TCR CDR3 first-round RT-PCR relied on the HTBI primer set.

The chain is built from TRBV5-6 and TRBJ2-1; the match to TRBD2 covers 9 bases. This clonotype originated in a woman aged 25 to 39 with Graves disease. Sequenced material: peripheral blood mononuclear cells (PBMCs), taken at new diagnosis, from a patient treated with antithyroid drugs. The CDR3 sequence: CASSLVIGSGRTNEQFF. The CDR3 bases are TGTGCCAGCAGCTTGGTTATCGGTAGCGGGAGAACGAATGAGCAGTTCTTC.